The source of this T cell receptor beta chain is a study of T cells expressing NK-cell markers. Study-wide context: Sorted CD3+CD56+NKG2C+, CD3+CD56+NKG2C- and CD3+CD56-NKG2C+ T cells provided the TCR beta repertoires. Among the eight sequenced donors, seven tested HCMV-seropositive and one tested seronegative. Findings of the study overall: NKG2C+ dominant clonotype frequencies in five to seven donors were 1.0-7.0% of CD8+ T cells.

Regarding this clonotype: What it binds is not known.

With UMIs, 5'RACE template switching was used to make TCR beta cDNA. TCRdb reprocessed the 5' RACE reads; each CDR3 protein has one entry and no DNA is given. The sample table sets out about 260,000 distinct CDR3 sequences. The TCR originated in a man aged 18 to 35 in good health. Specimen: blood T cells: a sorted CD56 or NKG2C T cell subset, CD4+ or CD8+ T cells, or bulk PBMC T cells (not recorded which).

CDR3 sequence: CSVELAGGQPQHF. The rearrangement joins TRBV29-1 to TRBJ1-5; no DNA is available, so the TRBD1 call from TCRdb remains unchecked. Germline V lookup: CDR1 SQVTM, CDR2 ANQGSEA. The CDR3 is 13 residues long.